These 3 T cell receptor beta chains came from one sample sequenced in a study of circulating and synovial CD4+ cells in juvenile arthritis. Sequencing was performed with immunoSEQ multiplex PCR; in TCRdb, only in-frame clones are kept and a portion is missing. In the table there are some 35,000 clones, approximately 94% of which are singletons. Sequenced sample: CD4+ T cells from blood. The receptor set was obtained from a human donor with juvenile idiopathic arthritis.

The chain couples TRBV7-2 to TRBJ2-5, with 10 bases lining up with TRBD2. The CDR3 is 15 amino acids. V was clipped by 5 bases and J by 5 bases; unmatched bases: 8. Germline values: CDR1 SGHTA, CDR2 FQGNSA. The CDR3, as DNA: TGTGCCAGCAGCGTAGATAGCGGGGGGCTCGAGACCCAGTACTTC. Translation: CASSVDSGGLETQYF.

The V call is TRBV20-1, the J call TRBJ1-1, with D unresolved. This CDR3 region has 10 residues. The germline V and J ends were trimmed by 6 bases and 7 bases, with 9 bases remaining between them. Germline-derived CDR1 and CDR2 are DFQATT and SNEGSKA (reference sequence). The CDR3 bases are TGCAGTGCCCGACAAAATGAAGCTTTCTTT. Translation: CSARQNEAFF.

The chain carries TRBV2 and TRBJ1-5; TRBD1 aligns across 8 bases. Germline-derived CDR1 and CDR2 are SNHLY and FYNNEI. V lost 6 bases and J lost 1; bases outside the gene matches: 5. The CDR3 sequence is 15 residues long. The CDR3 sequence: CASRTDRGSNQPQHF. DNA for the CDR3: TGTGCCAGCAGAACTGACAGGGGAAGCAATCAGCCCCAGCATTTT.